One and the same sample provided the 18 T cell receptor beta chains below, sequenced in a study of T cells in localized non-small cell lung cancer. Assay used: immunoSEQ multiplex PCR; TCRdb lists only in-frame clones, some missing. The sample contains 75,000 to 80,000 clones, about 84% of which appear only once. Sequencing used peripheral blood, obtained before any cancer treatment. These receptors originate from a female donor over 55 with stage I lung adenocarcinoma.

V is TRBV9 and J is TRBJ1-3; D call uncertain. Trimming shortened V by 4 bases and J by 0 bases, and 20 bases separated the two germline ends. This CDR3 spans 18 amino acids. CDR1 is SGDLS and CDR2 is YYNGEE in the germline V gene. The CDR3 sequence is CASSFYAEGEVSGNTIYF. DNA of the CDR3: TGTGCCAGCAGCTTTTATGCGGAGGGCGAGGTCTCTGGAAACACCATATATTTT.

This clone was observed a few times. The rearrangement links TRBV5-4 to TRBJ2-7, with TRBD1 matching 8 bases. The CDR3 is 14 amino acids. Trimming took 0 bases from V and 2 from J; bases not matched to a gene: 1. CDR1 SGHNT and CDR2 YYREEE come from the germline V gene (reference sequence). CDR3 bases: TGTGCCAGCAGCTTGGACAGGGGGACCTACGAGCAGTACTTC. Its protein is CASSLDRGTYEQYF. The full variable domain, in which reference TRBV5-4 and TRBJ2-7 provide the parts outside the CDR3, is ETGVTQSPTHLIKTRGQQVTLRCSSQSGHNTVSWYQQALGQGPQFIFQYYREEENGRGNFPPRFSGLQFPNYSSELNVNALELDDSALYLCASSLDRGTYEQYFGPGTRLTVT.

The V call is TRBV4-2, the J call TRBJ2-3, with unresolved D. Trimming left V 3 bases short and J 0 bases short, with 4 bases between. This CDR3 spans 13 amino acids. The V gene's germline CDR1 is LGHNA and CDR2 YNFKEQ. CDR3 nucleotides: TGTGCCAGCAGCCAGGGTAGCACAGATACGCAGTATTTT. Its protein product is CASSQGSTDTQYF.

The chain uses TRBV6-5 and TRBJ1-5; 7 positions agree with TRBD1. This CDR3 contains 14 residues. Germline V CDR1 and CDR2: MNHEY, SVGAGI. With 6 bases clipped from V and 4 bases from J, the junction kept 6 bases outside the gene matches. CDR3 residues: CASSMTGLNQPQHF. The CDR3 DNA follows: TGTGCCAGCAGCATGACAGGGCTAAATCAGCCCCAGCATTTT.

The chain recombines TRBV28 with TRBJ2-7; 9 nucleotides agree with TRBD1. Germline trimming cut 6 bases from V and 1 base from J; bases unmatched to any gene: 7. CDR1 is MDHEN, CDR2 SYDVKM, per germline. The CDR3 loop spans 15 amino acids. The CDR3 DNA sequence: TGTGCCAGCAGCCGGGACAGGGCCTTGTCCTACGAGCAGTACTTC. Translated: CASSRDRALSYEQYF.

The V and J genes are TRBV5-4 and TRBJ2-4; 8 nucleotides align to TRBD2. Germline values: CDR1 SGHNT, CDR2 YYREEE (reference sequence). The CDR3 length is 13 residues. V was pared by 3 bases and J by 9 bases, with 5 bases of the junction left unmatched. In DNA, the CDR3 is TGTGCCAGCAGCTCGGGGGGGCCGGGCATTCAGTACTTC. Translation gives CASSSGGPGIQYF.

V and J are TRBV27 and TRBJ2-7, with 8 bases aligning to TRBD2. With V trimmed by 5 bases and J by 6 bases, 9 bases remained unmatched. Germline V CDR1 and CDR2: MNHEY, SMNVEV (reference sequence). The CDR3 has 14 residues. The CDR3 nucleotides are TGTGCCAGCAGTAGTTATGCTGCGGGGGGCGAGCAGTACTTC. Translated: CASSSYAAGGEQYF.

This rearrangement joins TRBV19 to TRBJ2-4; D uncertain. Germline lookup yields CDR1 LNHDA and CDR2 SQIVND (reference sequence). CDR3 length equals 12 residues. V was cut by 3 bases and J by 10 bases, with 10 bases left in between. The DNA for the CDR3 is TGTGCCAGTAGTATGGACCGTAGAATTCAGTACTTC. This gives the protein CASSMDRRIQYF.

The chain links TRBV7-6 to TRBJ2-7, with a weak D call TRBD2 (5 bases). The CDR3 is 14 residues long. From germline, CDR1 is SGHVS and CDR2 FNYEAQ. The V end was cut by 5 bases, the J end by 5 bases, with 16 bases between. The CDR3 reads CASSPRDSRDEQYF. The CDR3 DNA reads TGTGCCAGCAGCCCCCGGGATAGTCGCGACGAGCAGTACTTC. The full variable domain, with the rest looked up from reference TRBV7-6 and TRBJ2-7, is GAGVSQSPRYKVTKRGQDVALRCDPISGHVSLYWYRQALGQGPEFLTYFNYEAQQDKSGLPNDRFSAERPEGSISTLTIQRTEQRDSAMYRCASSPRDSRDEQYFGPGTRLTVT.

The chain combines TRBV9 with TRBJ2-3; D is undetermined. Germline loops: CDR1 SGDLS, CDR2 YYNGEE. The CDR3 length is 15 residues. V was cut by 0 bases and J by 0 bases, with 8 bases left in between. CDR3 in DNA: TGTGCCAGCAGCGTAGGGCAGACGAGCACAGATACGCAGTATTTT. Its translation is CASSVGQTSTDTQYF.

The rearrangement uses TRBV6-1 and TRBJ2-5; 8 bases align to TRBD2. This CDR3 has 14 residues. The V segment lost 6 bases and the J segment 2 bases; nucleotides outside the gene matches: 5. The germline V gene has CDR1 MNHNS and CDR2 SASEGT. Written as DNA, the CDR3 is TGTGCCAGCAGAGACGTAGCGGGACAAGAGACCCAGTACTTC. Translation gives CASRDVAGQETQYF.

V gene TRBV11-2 combines with J gene TRBJ2-2, with a weak D call TRBD2 (5 bases). V was trimmed by 5 bases and J by 7 bases, leaving 8 bases between them. The CDR3 runs to 12 residues. Germline values: CDR1 SGHAT, CDR2 FQNNGV. CDR3 DNA sequence: TGTGCCAGCAGCCTGAGGGTCGGGGAGCTGTTTTTT. Its translation is CASSLRVGELFF.

This clone was seen only a few times. The chain carries TRBV21-1 and TRBJ1-4. TRBV21-1 is marked as a pseudogene. The CDR3 is 14 amino acids. The CDR3 here is CASSKGEFNEKLFF. The CDR3 coding sequence is TGTGCCAGCAGCAAAGGGGAATTTAATGAAAAACTGTTTTTT.

This sequence joins TRBV5-6 and TRBJ2-3, with a tentative D call TRBD2 (6 bases). This CDR3 contains 16 residues. CDR1 is SGHDT and CDR2 is YYEEEE in the germline V gene. V lost 0 bases, J lost 2 bases, and 13 bases lay in between. The CDR3 region has the DNA TGTGCCAGCAGCTTGGCTGGGGGGATCTCCACAGATACGCAGTATTTT. It is translated as CASSLAGGISTDTQYF.

This clone came up a few times. The sample holds other DNA sequences that translate to the same CDR3. The rearrangement joins TRBV19 to TRBJ1-1; possibly TRBD1 for D (5 bases). The CDR3 loop spans 14 amino acids. The ends were cut back, 3 bases at V and 1 base at J, with 9 bases in the middle. Germline CDR1 LNHDA, CDR2 SQIVND (reference sequence). For the CDR3, the DNA is TGTGCCAGTAGTATTTCAGGGTCGAACACTGAAGCTTTCTTT. This encodes CASSISGSNTEAFF.

The rearrangement joins TRBV7-2 to TRBJ2-1; 11 positions agree with TRBD2. In germline, CDR1 is SGHTA, CDR2 FQGNSA. This CDR3 has 16 amino acids. Trimming at V came to 2 bases and at J to 9 bases, leaving 9 bases not matched to a gene. DNA of the CDR3: TGTGCCAGCAGCTTAACCGTAGCGGGGGGGCCCACTGAGCAGTTCTTC. This sequence encodes CASSLTVAGGPTEQFF.

A few counts support this clone. The chain carries TRBV29-1 and TRBJ2-2; D not resolved. Germline CDR1 SQVTM, CDR2 ANQGSEA. This CDR3 has 12 amino acids. V was pared by 2 bases and J by 5 bases, with 6 bases between. The DNA for the CDR3 is TGCAGCGTTGAATGGGGAACCGGGGAGCTGTTTTTT. Its protein is CSVEWGTGELFF.

The chain couples TRBV7-9 to TRBJ2-7; D not certain. Per germline, CDR1 SEHNR and CDR2 FQNEAQ (reference sequence). With 5 bases removed from V and 4 bases from J, the gap between germline ends came to 9 bases. CDR3 size: 12 residues. Here the CDR3 DNA reads TGTGCCAGCAGCCCTCTCGGGTACGAGCAGTACTTC. It is translated as CASSPLGYEQYF.